This TCR beta chain came from a study of Ad26.COV2.S vaccination and SARS-CoV-2 variants. Study as a whole: The donor was enrolled in the Ad26.COV2.S arm of the COV1001 trial. Overall study findings and caveats: Placebo and vaccine recipients had non-spike TCR breadth that was similar.

As to treatment: 19 received Ad26.COV2.S at low or high dose, single or two shots; 5 received placebo; per-sample allocation not given. Samples were taken on day 63 after the first vaccine or placebo injection. Regarding this clone: The antigen is unknown.

Here immunoSEQ multiplex PCR was the method, and the copy in TCRdb shows in-frame clones only, minus some. The table lists fewer than 300,000 clones, 80% to 90% of them singletons. Germline lookup yields CDR1 MDHEN and CDR2 SYDVKM. The CDR3 extends over 11 amino acids. Trimming cost V 5 bases and J 0 bases, with 0 bases left between them. The V call is TRBV28, the J call TRBJ2-3, with D hard to call. This specimen was peripheral blood, taken in a trial of Ad26.COV2.S vaccine versus placebo. The source is a person aged 18 to 59 who received the Ad26.COV2.S COVID-19 vaccine or a placebo. CDR3 protein: CASSSTDTQYF. Written as DNA, the CDR3 is TGTGCCAGCAGTAGCACAGATACGCAGTATTTT.